This T cell receptor (beta chain) was identified during a study of blood T cell repertoires in COVID-19. CDR1 and CDR2 from the germline V gene are SNHLY and FYNNEI. This CDR3 has 10 amino acids. Deletions cut 4 bases from V and 10 bases from J, with 5 bases between. The method was immunoSEQ multiplex PCR; TCRdb's version includes in-frame clones alone and lacks a portion of them. The profile shows about 160,000 clones, approximately 81% of them singletons. The V call is TRBV2, the J call TRBJ2-1; D unresolved. What was sequenced was PBMCs or T cells enriched from blood (not recorded which). This TCR derives from a woman aged 40 to 50 with acute COVID-19. The CDR3 bases are TGTGCCAGCAGTGTTAGCGAGCAGTTCTTC. It encodes CASSVSEQFF.